The rows below give T cell receptor beta chains drawn from one sample of a study of T cell changes during pregnancy in multiple sclerosis. TCRdb's copy holds only in-frame clones and misses some; the assay was immunoSEQ multiplex PCR. Of approximately 60,000 clones in the sample, 91% were seen once. The material sequenced was peripheral blood, taken before pregnancy. These TCRs come from a female donor with multiple sclerosis, enrolled in a pregnancy study. CDR3s include the opening cysteine and the closing phenylalanine or tryptophan. The D gene is left open where the match is weak. Rows give clone size only sometimes, using once, few, many, or a class for an expanded clone.

j_gene,abundance,v_gene,d_gene,CDR3aa,CDR3nt
TRBJ2-5,NA,TRBV4-2,TRBD1,CASSHIDRGQETQYF,TGTGCCAGCAGCCACATAGACAGGGGCCAAGAGACCCAGTACTTC
TRBJ2-1,NA,TRBV6-4,TRBD1,CASRRGPLDNEQFF,TGTGCCAGCAGGAGGGGGCCCCTAGACAATGAGCAGTTCTTC
TRBJ1-4,NA,TRBV7-2,TRBD1,CASSMQGGARGKLFF,TGTGCCAGCAGCATGCAGGGGGGAGCCCGCGGAAAACTGTTTTTT
TRBJ2-1,NA,TRBV9,NA,CASSVSWTANNEQFF,TGTGCCAGCAGCGTATCCTGGACAGCCAACAATGAGCAGTTCTTC
TRBJ2-7,NA,TRBV28,TRBD2,CATTLAGVSEQYF,TGTGCCACCACACTAGCGGGGGTTAGCGAGCAGTACTTC
TRBJ1-2,few,TRBV10-3,NA,CAISDLDGYTF,TGTGCCATCAGTGACCTCGATGGCTACACCTTC
TRBJ2-1,NA,TRBV27,TRBD2,CASSLWTSGGANEQFF,TGTGCCAGCAGTTTATGGACTAGCGGGGGGGCTAATGAGCAGTTCTTC
TRBJ2-7,NA,TRBV27,TRBD1,CASRYFSGTVSEQYF,TGTGCCAGCAGATATTTCTCCGGGACAGTGAGCGAGCAGTACTTC
TRBJ2-2,NA,TRBV6-5,TRBD1,CASMETGSGELFF,TGTGCCAGCATGGAGACAGGGAGTGGGGAGCTGTTTTTT
TRBJ1-5,NA,TRBV9,TRBD1,CASSEGTGRNQPQHF,TGTGCCAGCAGCGAAGGGACAGGTAGAAATCAGCCCCAGCATTTT
TRBJ1-5,NA,TRBV5-1,NA,CASSLDQGSNQPQHF,TGCGCCAGCAGCTTGGACCAGGGTAGCAATCAGCCCCAGCATTTT
TRBJ1-1,NA,TRBV11-2,NA,CASSYSRYEAFF,TGTGCCAGCAGCTACAGCCGATATGAAGCTTTCTTT
TRBJ1-5,NA,TRBV7-2,TRBD1,CASSPMDRGGQPQHF,TGTGCCAGCAGCCCGATGGACAGGGGCGGGCAGCCCCAGCATTTT
TRBJ1-2,NA,TRBV9,NA,CASSVGGGFTYGYTF,TGTGCCAGCAGCGTAGGTGGGGGGTTCACCTATGGCTACACCTTC
TRBJ1-5,NA,TRBV5-5,TRBD1,CASSWGDRGGNQPQHF,TGTGCCAGCAGCTGGGGGGACAGGGGCGGGAATCAGCCCCAGCATTTT
TRBJ1-4,NA,TRBV6-6,NA,CASRDLGSNEKLFF,TGTGCCAGCAGGGACCTGGGGAGTAATGAAAAACTGTTTTTT
TRBJ1-4,NA,TRBV30,NA,CAGGGSQPNEKLFF,TGTGCCGGGGGAGGCAGTCAACCTAATGAAAAACTGTTTTTT
TRBJ1-2,once,TRBV7-2,NA,CASSPGSSAYGYTF,TGTGCCAGCAGTCCGGGGAGCTCTGCCTATGGCTACACCTTC
TRBJ2-7,NA,TRBV6-5,TRBD2,CASSYSEAGSYEQYF,TGTGCCAGCAGTTACTCCGAAGCGGGGTCCTACGAGCAGTACTTC
TRBJ2-3,NA,TRBV7-3,NA,CASSMLRDVGTQYF,TGTGCCAGCAGCATGCTCAGGGATGTGGGAACGCAGTATTTT
TRBJ2-6,NA,TRBV2,NA,CASRRDSSGANVLTF,TGTGCCAGCAGAAGAGACAGCTCTGGGGCCAACGTCCTGACTTTC
TRBJ2-1,NA,TRBV4-2,TRBD2,CASSQEASGGAAYNEQFF,TGTGCCAGCAGCCAAGAGGCGAGCGGGGGGGCCGCCTACAATGAGCAGTTCTTC
TRBJ2-5,NA,TRBV7-2,NA,CASSLFGLAQETQYF,TGTGCCAGCAGCTTATTCGGGCTAGCGCAAGAGACCCAGTACTTC
TRBJ1-5,NA,TRBV5-4,NA,CASSLAPGSNQPQHF,TGTGCCAGCAGCTTGGCCCCGGGGTCCAATCAGCCCCAGCATTTT
TRBJ2-7,NA,TRBV4-2,NA,CASSPEAGGYEQYF,TGTGCCAGCAGCCCCGAGGCAGGAGGGTACGAGCAGTACTTC
TRBJ2-5,NA,TRBV7-2,TRBD2,CASSLFRLAGGAGETQYF,TGTGCCAGCAGCTTATTCAGGCTAGCGGGGGGTGCGGGGGAGACCCAGTACTTC
TRBJ1-5,NA,TRBV11-2,TRBD1,CASSPGGGGPQHF,TGTGCCAGCAGCCCCGGAGGGGGCGGGCCCCAGCATTTT
TRBJ1-4,NA,TRBV7-9,NA,CASSSRGSGEKLFF,TGTGCCAGCAGCTCCCGGGGTTCAGGTGAAAAACTGTTTTTT
TRBJ1-5,NA,TRBV5-8,TRBD1,CASSRTGADNQPQHF,TGTGCCAGCAGCCGCACAGGGGCGGACAATCAGCCCCAGCATTTT
TRBJ2-5,few,TRBV29-1,TRBD1,CSVLKGPRGKETQYF,TGCAGCGTTTTAAAGGGGCCCAGGGGGAAAGAGACCCAGTACTTC
TRBJ2-5,NA,TRBV9,TRBD2,CASSVTSGDLQETQYF,TGTGCCAGCAGCGTTACTAGCGGGGACCTCCAAGAGACCCAGTACTTC
TRBJ1-2,NA,TRBV7-6,TRBD1,CASSLDRTGFYGYTF,TGTGCCAGCAGCTTAGACAGGACAGGGTTCTATGGCTACACCTTC
TRBJ2-7,once,TRBV21-1,NA,CASSKGHEQYF,TGTGCCAGCAGCAAAGGGCACGAGCAGTACTTC
TRBJ1-2,NA,TRBV7-8,TRBD1,CASTRDRGFGGYTF,TGTGCCAGCACCCGGGACAGGGGTTTCGGTGGCTACACCTTC
TRBJ1-1,NA,TRBV7-9,NA,CASSLKGTNTEAFF,TGTGCCAGCAGCTTAAAGGGGACTAACACTGAAGCTTTCTTT
TRBJ1-1,NA,TRBV23-1,TRBD1,CASSRPGRQGSTEAFF,TGCGCCAGCAGTCGTCCCGGCAGACAGGGATCCACTGAAGCTTTCTTT
TRBJ2-7,NA,TRBV7-2,TRBD1,CASSLLGQGAREQYF,TGTGCCAGCAGCTTACTAGGACAGGGGGCGAGAGAGCAGTACTTC
TRBJ1-4,NA,TRBV18,NA,CASSPRGFNEKLFF,TGTGCCAGCTCACCCCGGGGGTTTAATGAAAAACTGTTTTTT
TRBJ1-2,once,TRBV6-1,TRBD1,CASSEAGTDLSYYGYTF,TGTGCCAGCAGTGAAGCGGGGACAGACCTCTCTTACTATGGCTACACCTTC
TRBJ1-5,NA,TRBV5-5,NA,CAPLRGCSNQPQHF,TGTGCCCCCTTGCGGGGTTGCAGCAATCAGCCCCAGCATTTT
TRBJ2-2,NA,TRBV19,NA,CASRTTGNTGELFF,TGTGCCAGTAGGACAACAGGAAACACCGGGGAGCTGTTTTTT